The TCR beta chain under discussion was sequenced for a study of regulatory T cells in long-lasting Graves disease. Study-wide results and caveats: Persistent disease favored TRBV28, TRBJ1-2 and TRBJ2-5.

Noted time point: newly diagnosed GD, antithyroid drugs for less than 3 months. PBMC-extracted RNA yielded the TCR library. The germline V gene encodes CDR1 LGHNA and CDR2 YNFKEQ. The CDR3 extends over 17 amino acids. V lost 5 bases, J lost 0 bases, and 14 bases lay in between. This clonotype was seen a few times. Its antigen remains unidentified. Sequencing libraries for TCR beta were prepared with iRepertoire HTBI primers and Arm-PCR of CDR3 regions. MiXCR, applied by TCRdb to the multiplex PCR reads, yields one record per CDR3 protein. In the table there are roughly 380,000 distinct CDR3 sequences, 16% of which are singletons. These data also featured in a second study, about T cells in Graves' hyperthyroidism and ophthalmopathy. From that paper: The hyperthyroidism was newly diagnosed and had lasted under 2 months; the patients were aged 18 to 65. From stable hyperthyroidism, ophthalmopathy was set apart by a 13 V-J model.

The source of this sequence is a man between 40 and 49 years old with Graves disease. The chain recombines TRBV4-2 with TRBJ1-6; D possibly corresponds to TRBD1 (5 bases). The source material was peripheral blood mononuclear cells (PBMCs), sampled at new diagnosis, from a patient treated with antithyroid drugs. The CDR3 DNA follows: TGTGCCAGCAGCGGTCTTACAGGACACTCCTATAATTCACCCCTCCACTTT. Protein product: CASSGLTGHSYNSPLHF.